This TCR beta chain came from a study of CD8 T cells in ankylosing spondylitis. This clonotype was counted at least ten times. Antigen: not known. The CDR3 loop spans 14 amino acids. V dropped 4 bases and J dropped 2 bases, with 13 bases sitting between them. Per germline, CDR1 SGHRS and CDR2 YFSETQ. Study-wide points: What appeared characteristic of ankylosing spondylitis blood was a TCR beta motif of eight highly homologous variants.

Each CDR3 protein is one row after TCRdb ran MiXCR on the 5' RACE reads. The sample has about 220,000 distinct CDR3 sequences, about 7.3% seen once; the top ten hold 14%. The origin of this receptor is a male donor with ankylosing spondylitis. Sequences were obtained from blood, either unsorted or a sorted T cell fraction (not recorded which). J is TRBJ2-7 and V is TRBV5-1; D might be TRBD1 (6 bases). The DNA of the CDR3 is TGCGCCAGCAGCCTATCGGACAGAGCCTACGAGCAGTACTTC. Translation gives CASSLSDRAYEQYF.